This T cell receptor beta chain stems from a study of T-cell reconstitution after alpha-beta-depleted transplantation in children. Study-wide points: In patients about two months after transplant, alpha-beta T cells reportedly arose from several hundred expanded graft clones.

Note on this clonotype: The antigen is unknown.

With V trimmed by 5 bases and J by 3 bases, 8 bases remained unmatched. CDR1 DFQATT and CDR2 SNEGSKA come from the germline V gene (reference sequence). The CDR3 covers 14 residues. TCRbeta library preparation incorporated unique molecular identifiers. TCRdb redid the calling of the PCR reads with MiXCR, one entry per CDR3 protein. The top ten clones hold under 30% of a sample with around 200,000 distinct CDR3 sequences, approximately 10% of them seen once. The gene calls are TRBV20-1 and TRBJ2-3; 7 bases align to TRBD1. The clonotype was recovered from a child less than two years old with acute myeloid leukemia, due to receive a stem cell transplant. Sequences were derived from PBMCs, sampled before TCRalphabeta/CD19-depleted stem cell transplant. The CDR3 region is CSASDEGATDTQYF. The CDR3 DNA sequence: TGCAGTGCTTCAGACGAGGGGGCTACAGATACGCAGTATTTT.